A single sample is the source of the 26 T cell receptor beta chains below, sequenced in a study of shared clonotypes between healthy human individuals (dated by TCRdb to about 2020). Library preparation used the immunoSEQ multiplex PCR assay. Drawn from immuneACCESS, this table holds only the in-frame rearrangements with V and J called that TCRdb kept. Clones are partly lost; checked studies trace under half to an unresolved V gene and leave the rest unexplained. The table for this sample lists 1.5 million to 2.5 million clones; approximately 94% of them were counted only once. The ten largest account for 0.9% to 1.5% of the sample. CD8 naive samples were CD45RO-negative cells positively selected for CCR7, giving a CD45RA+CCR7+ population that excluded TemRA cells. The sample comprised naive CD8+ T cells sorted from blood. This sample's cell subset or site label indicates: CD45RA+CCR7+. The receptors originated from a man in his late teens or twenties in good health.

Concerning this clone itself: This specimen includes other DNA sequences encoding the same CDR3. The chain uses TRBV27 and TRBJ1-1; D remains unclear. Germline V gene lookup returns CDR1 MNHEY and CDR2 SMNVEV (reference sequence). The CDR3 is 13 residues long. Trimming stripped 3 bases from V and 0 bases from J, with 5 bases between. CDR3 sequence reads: CASSLMVNTEAFF. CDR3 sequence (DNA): TGTGCCAGCAGTTTGATGGTGAACACTGAAGCTTTCTTT.

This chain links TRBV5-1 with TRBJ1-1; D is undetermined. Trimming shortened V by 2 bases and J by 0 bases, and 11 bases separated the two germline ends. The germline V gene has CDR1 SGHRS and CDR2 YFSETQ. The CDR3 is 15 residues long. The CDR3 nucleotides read TGCGCCAGCAGCTTTAACGGACGGTTGAACACTGAAGCTTTCTTT. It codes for CASSFNGRLNTEAFF. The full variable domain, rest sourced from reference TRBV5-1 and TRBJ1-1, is KAGVTQTPRYLIKTRGQQVTLSCSPISGHRSVSWYQQTPGQGLQFLFEYFSETQRNKGNFPGRFSGRQFSNSRSEMNVSTLELGDSALYLCASSFNGRLNTEAFFGQGTRLTVV.

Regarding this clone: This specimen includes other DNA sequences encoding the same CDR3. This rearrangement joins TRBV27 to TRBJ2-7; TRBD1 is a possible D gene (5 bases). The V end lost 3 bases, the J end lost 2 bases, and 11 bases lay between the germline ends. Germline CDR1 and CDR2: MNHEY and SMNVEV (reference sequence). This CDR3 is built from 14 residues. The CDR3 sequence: CASSFRGPPYEQYF. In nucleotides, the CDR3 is TGTGCCAGCAGTTTTAGGGGTCCCCCCTACGAGCAGTACTTC.

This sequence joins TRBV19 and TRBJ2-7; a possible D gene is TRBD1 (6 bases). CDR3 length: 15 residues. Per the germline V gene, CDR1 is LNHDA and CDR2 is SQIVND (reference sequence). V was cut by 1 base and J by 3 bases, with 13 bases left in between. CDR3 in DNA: TGTGCCAGTAGTATAGGGTTTGGGACAATCTACGAGCAGTACTTC. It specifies CASSIGFGTIYEQYF.

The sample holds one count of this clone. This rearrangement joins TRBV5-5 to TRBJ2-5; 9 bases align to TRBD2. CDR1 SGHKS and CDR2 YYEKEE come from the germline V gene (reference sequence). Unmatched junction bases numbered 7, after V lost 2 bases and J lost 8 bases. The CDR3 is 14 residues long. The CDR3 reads CASSLAGGLGTQYF. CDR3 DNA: TGTGCCAGCAGCTTAGCGGGGGGCCTAGGTACCCAGTACTTC.

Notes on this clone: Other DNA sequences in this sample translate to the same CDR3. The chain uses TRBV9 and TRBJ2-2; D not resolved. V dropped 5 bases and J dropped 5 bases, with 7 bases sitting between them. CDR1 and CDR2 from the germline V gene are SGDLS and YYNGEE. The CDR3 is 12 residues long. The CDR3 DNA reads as TGTGCCAGCAGTCCCTTTACCGGGGAGCTGTTTTTT. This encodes CASSPFTGELFF.

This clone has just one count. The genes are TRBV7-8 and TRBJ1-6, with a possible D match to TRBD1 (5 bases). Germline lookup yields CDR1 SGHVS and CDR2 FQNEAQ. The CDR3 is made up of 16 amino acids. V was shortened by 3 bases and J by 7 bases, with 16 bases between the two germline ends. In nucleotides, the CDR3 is TGTGCCAGCAGCTTGGTTGGCGGGACCATGAATTCACCCCTCCACTTT. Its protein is CASSLVGGTMNSPLHF.

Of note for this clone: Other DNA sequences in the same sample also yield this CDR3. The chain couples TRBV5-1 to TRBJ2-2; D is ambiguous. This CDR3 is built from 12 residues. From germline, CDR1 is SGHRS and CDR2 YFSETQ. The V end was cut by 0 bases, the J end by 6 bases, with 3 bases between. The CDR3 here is CASSLAAGELFF. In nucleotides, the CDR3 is TGCGCCAGCAGCTTGGCCGCCGGGGAGCTGTTTTTT.

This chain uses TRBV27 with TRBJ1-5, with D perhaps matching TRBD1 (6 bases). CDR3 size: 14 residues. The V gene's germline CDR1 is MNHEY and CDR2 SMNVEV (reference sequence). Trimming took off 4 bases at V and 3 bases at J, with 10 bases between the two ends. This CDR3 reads CASSYTGPNQPQHF. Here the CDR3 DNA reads TGTGCCAGCAGTTACACAGGGCCCAATCAGCCCCAGCATTTT.

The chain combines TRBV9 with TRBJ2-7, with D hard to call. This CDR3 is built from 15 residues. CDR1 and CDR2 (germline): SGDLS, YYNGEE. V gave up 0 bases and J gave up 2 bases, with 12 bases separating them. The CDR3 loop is CASSVGGATTYEQYF. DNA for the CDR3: TGTGCCAGCAGCGTAGGGGGTGCCACCACCTACGAGCAGTACTTC.

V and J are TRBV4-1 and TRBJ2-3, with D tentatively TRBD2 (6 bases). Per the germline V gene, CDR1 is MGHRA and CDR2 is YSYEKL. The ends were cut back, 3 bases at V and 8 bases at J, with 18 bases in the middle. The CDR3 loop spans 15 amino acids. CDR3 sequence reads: CASSHMSGQLGTQYF. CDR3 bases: TGCGCCAGCAGCCACATGAGCGGGCAGTTAGGTACGCAGTATTTT.

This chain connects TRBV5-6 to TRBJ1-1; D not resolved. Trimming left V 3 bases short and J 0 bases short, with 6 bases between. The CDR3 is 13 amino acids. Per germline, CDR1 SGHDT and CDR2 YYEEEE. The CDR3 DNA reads TGTGCCAGCAGCTGGAATATGAACACTGAAGCTTTCTTT. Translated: CASSWNMNTEAFF.

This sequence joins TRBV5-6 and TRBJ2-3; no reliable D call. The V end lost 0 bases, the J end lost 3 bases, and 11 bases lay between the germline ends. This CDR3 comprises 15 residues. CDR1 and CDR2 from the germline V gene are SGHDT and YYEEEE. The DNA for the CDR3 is TGTGCCAGCAGCTTGGATTTAATGGGGACAGATACGCAGTATTTT. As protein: CASSLDLMGTDTQYF.

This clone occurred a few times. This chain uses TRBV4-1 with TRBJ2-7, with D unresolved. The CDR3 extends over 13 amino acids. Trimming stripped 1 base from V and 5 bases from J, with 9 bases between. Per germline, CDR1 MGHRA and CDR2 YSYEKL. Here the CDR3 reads CASSQVGINEQYF. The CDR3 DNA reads TGCGCCAGCAGCCAAGTGGGAATCAACGAGCAGTACTTC.

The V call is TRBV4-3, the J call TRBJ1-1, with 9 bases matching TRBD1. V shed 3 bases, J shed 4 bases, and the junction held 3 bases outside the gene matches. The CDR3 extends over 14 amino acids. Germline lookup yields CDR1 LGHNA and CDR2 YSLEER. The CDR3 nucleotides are TGCGCCAGCAGCCAGGGACAGGGAGGCACTGAAGCTTTCTTT. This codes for CASSQGQGGTEAFF.

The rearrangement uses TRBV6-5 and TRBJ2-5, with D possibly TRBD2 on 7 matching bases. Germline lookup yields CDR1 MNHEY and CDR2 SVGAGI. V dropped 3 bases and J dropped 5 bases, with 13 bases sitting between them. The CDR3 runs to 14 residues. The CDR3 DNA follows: TGTGCCAGCAGTTATCTGGGGGGGCCGGAGACCCAGTACTTC. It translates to CASSYLGGPETQYF.

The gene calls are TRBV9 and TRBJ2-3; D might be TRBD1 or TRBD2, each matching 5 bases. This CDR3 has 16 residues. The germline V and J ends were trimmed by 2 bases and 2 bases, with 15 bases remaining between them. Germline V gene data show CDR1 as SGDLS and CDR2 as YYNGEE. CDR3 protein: CASSVRWDPHTDTQYF. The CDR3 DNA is TGTGCCAGCAGCGTGAGGTGGGACCCTCACACAGATACGCAGTATTTT.

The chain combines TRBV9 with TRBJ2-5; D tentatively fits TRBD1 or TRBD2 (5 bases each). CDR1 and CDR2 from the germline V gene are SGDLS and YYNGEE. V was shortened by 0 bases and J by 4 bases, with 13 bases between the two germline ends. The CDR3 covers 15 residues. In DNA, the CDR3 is TGTGCCAGCAGCGTAGACGGGACCGAGGGAGAGACCCAGTACTTC. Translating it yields CASSVDGTEGETQYF.

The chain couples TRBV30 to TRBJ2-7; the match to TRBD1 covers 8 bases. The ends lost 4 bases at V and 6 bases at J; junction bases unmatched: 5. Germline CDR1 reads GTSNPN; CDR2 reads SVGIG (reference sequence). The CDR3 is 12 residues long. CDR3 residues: CAWTGTGAEQYF. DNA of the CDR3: TGTGCCTGGACCGGGACAGGTGCCGAGCAGTACTTC.

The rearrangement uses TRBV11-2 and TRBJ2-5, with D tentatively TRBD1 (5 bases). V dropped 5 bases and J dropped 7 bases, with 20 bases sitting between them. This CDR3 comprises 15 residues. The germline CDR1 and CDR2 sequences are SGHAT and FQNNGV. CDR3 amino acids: CASSTVLGVVATQYF. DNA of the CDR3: TGTGCCAGCAGCACCGTCTTAGGGGTGGTAGCGACCCAGTACTTC.

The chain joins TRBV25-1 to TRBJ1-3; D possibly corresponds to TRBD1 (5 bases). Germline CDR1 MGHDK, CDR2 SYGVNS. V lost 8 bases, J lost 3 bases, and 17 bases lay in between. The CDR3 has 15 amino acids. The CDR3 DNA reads TGTGCCAGCGGCTCCCAGGGAGGTGTTGGAAACACCATATATTTT. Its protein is CASGSQGGVGNTIYF.

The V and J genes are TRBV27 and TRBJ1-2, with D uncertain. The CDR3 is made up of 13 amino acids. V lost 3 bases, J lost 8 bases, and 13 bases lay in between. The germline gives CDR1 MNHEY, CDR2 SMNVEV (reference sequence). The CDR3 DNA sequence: TGTGCCAGCAGTTTCTCGGAGGTCGGCGGCTACACCTTC. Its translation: CASSFSEVGGYTF.

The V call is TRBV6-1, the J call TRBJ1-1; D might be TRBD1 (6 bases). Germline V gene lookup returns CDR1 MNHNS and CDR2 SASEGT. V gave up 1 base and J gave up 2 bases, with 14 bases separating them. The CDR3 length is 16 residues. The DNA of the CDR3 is TGTGCCAGCAGTGAAGGCCCAGGGGCGGGAAACACTGAAGCTTTCTTT. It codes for CASSEGPGAGNTEAFF.

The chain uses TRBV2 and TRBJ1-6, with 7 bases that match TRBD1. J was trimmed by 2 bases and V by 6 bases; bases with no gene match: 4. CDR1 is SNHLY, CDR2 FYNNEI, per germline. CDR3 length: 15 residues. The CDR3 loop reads CASRDRAPYNSPLHF. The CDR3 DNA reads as TGTGCCAGCAGAGACAGGGCTCCCTATAATTCACCCCTCCACTTT.

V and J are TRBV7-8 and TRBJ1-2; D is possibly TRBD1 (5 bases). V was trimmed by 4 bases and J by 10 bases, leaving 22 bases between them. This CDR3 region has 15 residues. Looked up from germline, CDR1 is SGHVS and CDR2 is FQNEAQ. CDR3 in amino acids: CASSSHGGGVNDYTF. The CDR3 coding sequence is TGTGCCAGCAGCTCCCACGGCGGGGGGGTAAATGACTACACCTTC.

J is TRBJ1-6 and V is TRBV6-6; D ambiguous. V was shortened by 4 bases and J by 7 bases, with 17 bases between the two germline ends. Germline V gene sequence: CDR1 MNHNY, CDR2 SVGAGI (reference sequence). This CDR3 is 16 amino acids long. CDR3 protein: CASSSSGLRLNSPLHF. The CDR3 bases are TGTGCCAGCAGTTCCTCGGGTCTCCGCCTAAATTCACCCCTCCACTTT.